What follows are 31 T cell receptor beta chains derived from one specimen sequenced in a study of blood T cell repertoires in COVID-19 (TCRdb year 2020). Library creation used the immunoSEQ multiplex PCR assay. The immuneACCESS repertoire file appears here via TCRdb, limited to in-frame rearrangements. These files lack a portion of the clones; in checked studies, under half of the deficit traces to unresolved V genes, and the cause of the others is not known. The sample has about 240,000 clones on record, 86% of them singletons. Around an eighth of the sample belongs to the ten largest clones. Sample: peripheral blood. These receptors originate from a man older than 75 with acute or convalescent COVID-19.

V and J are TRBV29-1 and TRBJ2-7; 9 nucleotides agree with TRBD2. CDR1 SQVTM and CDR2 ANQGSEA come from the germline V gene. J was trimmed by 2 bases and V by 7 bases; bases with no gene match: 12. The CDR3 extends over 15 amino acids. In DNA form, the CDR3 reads TGCAGCGCCCTCGGGACTAGCCGATCTACCTACGAGCAGTACTTC. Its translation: CSALGTSRSTYEQYF.

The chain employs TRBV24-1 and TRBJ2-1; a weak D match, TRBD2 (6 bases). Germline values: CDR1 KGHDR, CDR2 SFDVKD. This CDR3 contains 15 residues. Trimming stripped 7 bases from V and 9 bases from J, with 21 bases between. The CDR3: CATSPSRDLRSEQFF. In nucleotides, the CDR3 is TGTGCCACCAGCCCTTCCAGGGACTTGAGAAGTGAGCAGTTCTTC.

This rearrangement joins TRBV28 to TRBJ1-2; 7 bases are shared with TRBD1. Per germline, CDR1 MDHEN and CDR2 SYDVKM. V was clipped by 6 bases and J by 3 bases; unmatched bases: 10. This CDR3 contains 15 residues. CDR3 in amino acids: CASRTGSPLDYGYTF. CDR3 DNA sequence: TGTGCCAGCAGGACAGGGTCCCCTTTAGACTATGGCTACACCTTC.

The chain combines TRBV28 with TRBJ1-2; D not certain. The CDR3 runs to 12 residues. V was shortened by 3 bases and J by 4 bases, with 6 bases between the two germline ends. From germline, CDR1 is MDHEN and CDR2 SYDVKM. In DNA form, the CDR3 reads TGTGCCAGCAGTTTGGTCAGCTATGGCTACACCTTC. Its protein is CASSLVSYGYTF.

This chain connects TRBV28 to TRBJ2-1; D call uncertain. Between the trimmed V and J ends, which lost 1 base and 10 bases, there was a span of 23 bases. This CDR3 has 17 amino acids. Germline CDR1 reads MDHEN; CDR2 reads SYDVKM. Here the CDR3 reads CASSLSRRQAKKTEQFF. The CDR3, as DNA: TGTGCCAGCAGTTTATCAAGGCGTCAGGCCAAAAAGACCGAGCAGTTCTTC. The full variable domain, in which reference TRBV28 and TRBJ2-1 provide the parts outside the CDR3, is DVKVTQSSRYLVKRTGEKVFLECVQDMDHENMFWYRQDPGLGLRLIYFSYDVKMKEKGDIPEGYSVSREKKERFSLILESASTNQTSMYLCASSLSRRQAKKTEQFFGPGTRLTVL.

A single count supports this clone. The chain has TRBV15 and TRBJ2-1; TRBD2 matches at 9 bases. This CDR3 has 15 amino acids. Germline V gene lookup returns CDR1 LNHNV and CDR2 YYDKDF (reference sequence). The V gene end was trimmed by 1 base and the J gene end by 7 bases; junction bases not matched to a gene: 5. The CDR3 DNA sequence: TGTGCCACCAGCAGAGCCCGCGGGGGGGCAAATGAGCAGTTCTTC. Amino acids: CATSRARGGANEQFF.

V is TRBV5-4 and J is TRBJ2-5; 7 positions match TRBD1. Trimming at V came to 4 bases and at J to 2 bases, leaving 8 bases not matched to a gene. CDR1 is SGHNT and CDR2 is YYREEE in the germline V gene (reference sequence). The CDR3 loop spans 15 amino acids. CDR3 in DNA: TGTGCCAGCAGCCCGGGGCCGGGACAGCAAGAGACCCAGTACTTC. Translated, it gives CASSPGPGQQETQYF.

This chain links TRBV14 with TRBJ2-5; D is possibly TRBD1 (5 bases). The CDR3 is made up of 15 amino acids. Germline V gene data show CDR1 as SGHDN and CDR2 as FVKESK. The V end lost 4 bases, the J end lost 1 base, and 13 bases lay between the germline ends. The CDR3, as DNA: TGTGCCAGCAGCCTGTCAGGGATTCTCCAAGAGACCCAGTACTTC. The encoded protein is CASSLSGILQETQYF.

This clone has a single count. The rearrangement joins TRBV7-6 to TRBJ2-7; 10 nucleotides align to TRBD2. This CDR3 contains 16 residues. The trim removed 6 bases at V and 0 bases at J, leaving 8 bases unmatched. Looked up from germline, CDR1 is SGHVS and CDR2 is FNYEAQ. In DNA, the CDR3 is TGTGCCAGCAGTCGTGGGACTAGCGCCAGCTCCTACGAGCAGTACTTC. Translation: CASSRGTSASSYEQYF. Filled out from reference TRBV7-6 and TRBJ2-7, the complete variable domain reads GAGVSQSPRYKVTKRGQDVALRCDPISGHVSLYWYRQALGQGPEFLTYFNYEAQQDKSGLPNDRFSAERPEGSISTLTIQRTEQRDSAMYRCASSRGTSASSYEQYFGPGTRLTVT.

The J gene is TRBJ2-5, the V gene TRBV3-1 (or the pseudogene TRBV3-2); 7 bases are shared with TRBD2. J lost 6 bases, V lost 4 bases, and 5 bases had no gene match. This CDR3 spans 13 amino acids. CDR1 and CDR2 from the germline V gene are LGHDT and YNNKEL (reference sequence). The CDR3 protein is CASSRPGTKTQYF. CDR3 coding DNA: TGTGCCAGCAGCCGCCCAGGGACTAAGACCCAGTACTTC.

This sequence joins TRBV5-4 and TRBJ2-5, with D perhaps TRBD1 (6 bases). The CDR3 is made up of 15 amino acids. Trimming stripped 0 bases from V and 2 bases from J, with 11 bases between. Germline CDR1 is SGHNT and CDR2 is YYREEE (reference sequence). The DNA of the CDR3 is TGTGCCAGCAGCTTGGCAGGGGTTCATCAAGAGACCCAGTACTTC. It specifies CASSLAGVHQETQYF.

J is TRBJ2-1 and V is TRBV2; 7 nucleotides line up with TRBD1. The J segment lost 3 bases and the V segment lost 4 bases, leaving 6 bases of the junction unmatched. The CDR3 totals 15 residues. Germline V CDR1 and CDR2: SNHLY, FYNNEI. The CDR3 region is CASSGGDRVYNEQFF. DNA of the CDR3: TGTGCCAGCAGTGGAGGGGACAGAGTCTACAATGAGCAGTTCTTC.

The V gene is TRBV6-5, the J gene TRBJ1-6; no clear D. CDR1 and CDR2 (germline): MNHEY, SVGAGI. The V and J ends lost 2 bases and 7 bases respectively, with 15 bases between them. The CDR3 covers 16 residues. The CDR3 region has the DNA TGTGCCAGCAGTTACACGACTCTCCCAGCCAATTCACCCCTCCACTTT. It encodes CASSYTTLPANSPLHF.

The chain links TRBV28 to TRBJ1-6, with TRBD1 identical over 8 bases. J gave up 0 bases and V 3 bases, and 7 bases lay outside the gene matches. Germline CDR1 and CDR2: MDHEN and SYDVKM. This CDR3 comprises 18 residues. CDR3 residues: CASSFGRQGSSYNSPLHF. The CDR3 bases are TGTGCCAGCAGTTTTGGAAGACAGGGGAGCTCCTATAATTCACCCCTCCACTTT.

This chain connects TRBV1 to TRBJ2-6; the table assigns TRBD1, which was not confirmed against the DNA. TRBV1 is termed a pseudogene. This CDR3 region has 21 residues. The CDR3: CTSSLWDRCSLATSGANVLTF. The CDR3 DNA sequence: TGCACCAGCAGCCTTTGGGACAGGTGCTCCCTTGCGACCTCTGGGGCCAACGTCCTGACTTTC.

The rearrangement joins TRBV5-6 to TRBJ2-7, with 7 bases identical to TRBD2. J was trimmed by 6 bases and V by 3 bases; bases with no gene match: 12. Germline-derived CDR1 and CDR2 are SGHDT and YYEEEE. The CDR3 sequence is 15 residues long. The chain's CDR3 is CASSWRTPRGGEQYF. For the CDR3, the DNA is TGTGCCAGCAGCTGGAGGACACCCCGCGGGGGCGAGCAGTACTTC.

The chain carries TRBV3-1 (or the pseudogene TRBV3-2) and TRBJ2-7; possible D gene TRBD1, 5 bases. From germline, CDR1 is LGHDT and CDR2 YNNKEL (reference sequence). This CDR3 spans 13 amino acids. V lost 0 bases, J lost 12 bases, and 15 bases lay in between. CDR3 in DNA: TGTGCCAGCAGCCAAGAGGGGCTGGGTAAAGGGTACTTC. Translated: CASSQEGLGKGYF.

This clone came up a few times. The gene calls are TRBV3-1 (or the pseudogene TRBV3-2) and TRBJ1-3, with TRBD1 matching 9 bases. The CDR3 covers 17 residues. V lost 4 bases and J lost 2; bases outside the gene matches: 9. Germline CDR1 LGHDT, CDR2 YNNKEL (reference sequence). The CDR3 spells CASSPSQGARAGNTIYF. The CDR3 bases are TGTGCCAGCAGCCCGTCACAGGGGGCGCGAGCTGGAAACACCATATATTTT.

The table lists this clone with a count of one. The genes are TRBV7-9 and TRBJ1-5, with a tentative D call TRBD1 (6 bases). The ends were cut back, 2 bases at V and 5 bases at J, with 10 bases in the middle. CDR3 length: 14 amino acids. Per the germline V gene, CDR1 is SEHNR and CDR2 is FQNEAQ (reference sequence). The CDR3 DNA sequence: TGTGCCAGCAGCTTACTGGGGGCGGATCAGCCCCAGCATTTT. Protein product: CASSLLGADQPQHF.

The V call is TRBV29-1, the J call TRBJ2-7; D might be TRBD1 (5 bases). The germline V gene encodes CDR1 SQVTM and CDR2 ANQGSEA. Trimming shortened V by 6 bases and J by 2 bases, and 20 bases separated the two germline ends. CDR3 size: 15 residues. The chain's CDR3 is CSVVWTFRGTYEQYF. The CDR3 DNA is TGCAGCGTGGTCTGGACATTCCGTGGAACCTACGAGCAGTACTTC.

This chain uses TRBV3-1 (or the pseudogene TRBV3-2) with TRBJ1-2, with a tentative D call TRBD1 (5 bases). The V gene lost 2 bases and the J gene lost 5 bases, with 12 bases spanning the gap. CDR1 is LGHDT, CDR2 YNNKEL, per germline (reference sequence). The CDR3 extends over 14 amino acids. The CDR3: CASSQRGGGYGYTF. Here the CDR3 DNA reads TGTGCCAGCAGCCAACGGGGGGGAGGGTATGGCTACACCTTC.

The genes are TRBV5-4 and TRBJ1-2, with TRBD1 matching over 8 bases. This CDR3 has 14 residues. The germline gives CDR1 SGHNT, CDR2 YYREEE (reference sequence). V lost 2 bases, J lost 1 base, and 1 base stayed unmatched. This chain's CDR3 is CASSLQGDNYGYTF. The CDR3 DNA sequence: TGTGCCAGCAGCTTACAGGGGGATAACTATGGCTACACCTTC.

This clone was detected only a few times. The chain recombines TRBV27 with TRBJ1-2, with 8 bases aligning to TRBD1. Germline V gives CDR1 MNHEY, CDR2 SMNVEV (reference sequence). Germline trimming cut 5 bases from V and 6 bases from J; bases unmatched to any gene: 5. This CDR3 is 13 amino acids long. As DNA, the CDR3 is TGTGCCAGCAGTAAGGACAGGGACCATGGCTACACCTTC. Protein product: CASSKDRDHGYTF.

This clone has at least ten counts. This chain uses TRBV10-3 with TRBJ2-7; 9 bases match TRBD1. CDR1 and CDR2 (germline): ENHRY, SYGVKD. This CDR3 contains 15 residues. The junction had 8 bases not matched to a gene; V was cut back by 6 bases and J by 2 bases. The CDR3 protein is CAISGLQGAPYEQYF. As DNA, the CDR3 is TGTGCCATCAGCGGGCTACAGGGGGCACCCTACGAGCAGTACTTC.

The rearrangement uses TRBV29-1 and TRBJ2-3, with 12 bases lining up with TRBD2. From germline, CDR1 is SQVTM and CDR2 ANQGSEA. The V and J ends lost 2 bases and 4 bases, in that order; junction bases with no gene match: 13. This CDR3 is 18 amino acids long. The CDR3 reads CSVETLAGGRDSADTQYF. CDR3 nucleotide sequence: TGCAGCGTTGAAACGCTAGCGGGGGGGCGGGACTCTGCAGATACGCAGTATTTT.

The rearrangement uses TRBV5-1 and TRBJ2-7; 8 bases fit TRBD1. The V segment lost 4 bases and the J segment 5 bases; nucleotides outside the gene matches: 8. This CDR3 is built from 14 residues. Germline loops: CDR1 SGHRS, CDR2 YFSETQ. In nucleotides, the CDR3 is TGCGCCAGCAGCCGCGGACAGGGATGGGACGAGCAGTACTTC. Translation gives CASSRGQGWDEQYF.

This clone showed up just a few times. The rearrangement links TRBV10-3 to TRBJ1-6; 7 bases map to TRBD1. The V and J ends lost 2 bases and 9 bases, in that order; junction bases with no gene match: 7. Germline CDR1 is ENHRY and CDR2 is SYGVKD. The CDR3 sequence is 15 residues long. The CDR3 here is CAISEVGGAGSPLHF. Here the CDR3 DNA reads TGTGCCATCAGTGAGGTAGGGGGCGCAGGTTCACCCCTCCACTTT.

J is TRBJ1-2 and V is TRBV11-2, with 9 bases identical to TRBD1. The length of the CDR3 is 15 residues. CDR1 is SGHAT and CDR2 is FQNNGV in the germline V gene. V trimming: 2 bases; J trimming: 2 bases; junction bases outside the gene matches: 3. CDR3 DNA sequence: TGTGCCAGCAGCTTAATAGGACAGGGGAACTATGGCTACACCTTC. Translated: CASSLIGQGNYGYTF.

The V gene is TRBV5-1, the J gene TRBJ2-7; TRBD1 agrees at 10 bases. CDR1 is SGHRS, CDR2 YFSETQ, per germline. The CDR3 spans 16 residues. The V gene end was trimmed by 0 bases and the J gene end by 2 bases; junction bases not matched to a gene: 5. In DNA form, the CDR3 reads TGCGCCAGCAGCTTGGCCGAGGGACAGGGGACCTACGAGCAGTACTTC. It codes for CASSLAEGQGTYEQYF.

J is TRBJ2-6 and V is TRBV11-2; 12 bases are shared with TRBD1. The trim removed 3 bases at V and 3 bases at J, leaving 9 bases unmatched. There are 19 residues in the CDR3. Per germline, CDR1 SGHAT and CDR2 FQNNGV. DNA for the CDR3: TGTGCCAGCAGCTTCCCCGGGACAGGGGGCGTAAGTGGGGCCAACGTCCTGACTTTC. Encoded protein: CASSFPGTGGVSGANVLTF.

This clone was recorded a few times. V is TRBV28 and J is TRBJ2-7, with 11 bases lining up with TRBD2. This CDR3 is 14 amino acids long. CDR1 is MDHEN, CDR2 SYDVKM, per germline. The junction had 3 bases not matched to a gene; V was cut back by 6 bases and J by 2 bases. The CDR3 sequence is CASRRGLAAYEQYF. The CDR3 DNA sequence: TGTGCCAGCAGGCGGGGACTAGCGGCCTACGAGCAGTACTTC.